Each of the 26 T cell receptor beta chains below was sequenced from the same sample in a study of blood T cells in healthy people across ages. Combining a sample-barcoded 5' primer with a J-beta primer mix, a second PCR ran for about 7 to 11 cycles. MiXCR was run by TCRdb on the 5' RACE reads, yielding one entry per CDR3 protein. The data contain 1.4 million or so distinct CDR3 sequences, 35% to 45% of them singletons. The specimen was blood. The receptor source for this set is a young woman in good health.

This clonotype was counted many times. This chain joins TRBV9 and TRBJ2-3, with D tentatively TRBD1 (5 bases). The germline V and J ends were trimmed by 2 bases and 2 bases, with 6 bases remaining between them. Germline V gene lookup returns CDR1 SGDLS and CDR2 YYNGEE. The CDR3 spans 13 residues. The CDR3 spells CASSVGHTDTQYF. For the CDR3, the DNA is TGTGCCAGCAGCGTCGGACACACAGATACGCAGTATTTT.

The table lists this clonotype with a few counts. At one boundary the junction diverges from the germline segment, which might be a read error. The genes are TRBV7-7 and TRBJ2-5, with 10 bases aligning to TRBD1. Germline V gene lookup returns CDR1 SSHAT and CDR2 FNYEAQ (reference sequence). This CDR3 region has 14 residues. In nucleotides, the CDR3 is TGTGCTAGCATTCCGACAGGGGGCGTAGAGACCCAGTACTTC. Amino acids: CASIPTGGVETQYF.

This clonotype was seen only a few times. The V and J genes are TRBV7-9 and TRBJ2-1; no reliable D call. There are 17 residues in the CDR3. Trimming cost V 6 bases and J 0 bases, with 18 bases left between them. The V gene's germline CDR1 is SEHNR and CDR2 FQNEAQ (reference sequence). The DNA of the CDR3 is TGTGCCAGCAGTTTCCACCCGACTGGTAGCTCCTACAATGAGCAGTTCTTC. This codes for CASSFHPTGSSYNEQFF.

This clonotype turned up a few times. The chain combines TRBV3-1 with TRBJ1-2; TRBD1 matches 9 bases. The germline gives CDR1 LGHDT, CDR2 YNNKEL (reference sequence). V gave up 3 bases and J gave up 2 bases; unmatched junction bases: 4. This CDR3 comprises 15 residues. Here the CDR3 reads CASSQGGTGNYGYTF. The DNA for the CDR3 is TGTGCCAGCAGCCAGGGCGGGACAGGGAACTATGGCTACACCTTC.

The chain couples TRBV27 to TRBJ2-4, with D perhaps TRBD2 (6 bases). This CDR3 is 18 amino acids long. The V end was cut by 4 bases, the J end by 4 bases, with 23 bases between. From germline, CDR1 is MNHEY and CDR2 SMNVEV (reference sequence). CDR3 in amino acids: CASSSIARLGGSKNIQYF. The DNA of the CDR3 is TGTGCCAGCAGTTCTATCGCCAGGCTGGGAGGCAGTAAAAACATTCAGTACTTC.

In this sample, this clonotype turned up many times. The chain recombines TRBV7-8 with TRBJ2-1; D may be TRBD2 (6 bases). From germline, CDR1 is SGHVS and CDR2 FQNEAQ. This CDR3 has 17 amino acids. With 3 bases removed from V and 0 bases from J, the gap between germline ends came to 15 bases. CDR3 DNA sequence: TGTGCCAGCAGCTTCTTTGCGGGGCCGAGCTCCTACAATGAGCAGTTCTTC. Translated: CASSFFAGPSSYNEQFF.

The chain carries TRBV28 and TRBJ1-2; D is ambiguous. The V gene's germline CDR1 is MDHEN and CDR2 SYDVKM. V was trimmed by 5 bases and J by 4 bases, leaving 8 bases between them. The CDR3 length is 12 residues. The CDR3 here is CASSLRPYGYTF. In nucleotides, the CDR3 is TGTGCCAGCAGTCTCAGACCCTATGGCTACACCTTC.

At least ten counts were recorded for this clonotype. This chain joins TRBV7-2 and TRBJ2-7, with 9 bases identical to TRBD1. The germline gives CDR1 SGHTA, CDR2 FQGNSA. J gave up 1 base and V 1 base, and 2 bases lay outside the gene matches. This CDR3 has 15 residues. Here the CDR3 reads CASSLGGQGSYEQYF. CDR3 DNA sequence: TGTGCCAGCAGCTTAGGTGGACAGGGGTCCTACGAGCAGTACTTC.

This rearrangement joins TRBV7-2 to TRBJ2-1, with no clear D. This CDR3 has 14 residues. V was cut by 5 bases and J by 8 bases, with 16 bases left in between. Per the germline V gene, CDR1 is SGHTA and CDR2 is FQGNSA. CDR3 amino acids: CASSPELIGYEQFF. In DNA form, the CDR3 reads TGTGCCAGCAGCCCAGAGCTGATCGGTTATGAGCAGTTCTTC.

In its sample, this clonotype was seen a few times. The V and J genes are TRBV7-2 and TRBJ2-1, with D tentatively TRBD2 (5 bases). The CDR3 is 15 amino acids. Deletions cut 0 bases from V and 6 bases from J, with 12 bases between. The germline V gene encodes CDR1 SGHTA and CDR2 FQGNSA. CDR3 amino acids: CASSLAGVSGNEQFF. Written as DNA, the CDR3 is TGTGCCAGCAGCTTAGCGGGAGTGTCCGGCAATGAGCAGTTCTTC.

The rearrangement joins TRBV24-1 to TRBJ2-1; TRBD2 matches at 16 bases. The trim removed 6 bases at V and 8 bases at J, leaving 3 bases unmatched. The CDR3 sequence is 15 residues long. In germline, CDR1 is KGHDR, CDR2 SFDVKD. CDR3 loop: CATSPGLAGGDEQFF. The CDR3 nucleotides are TGTGCCACCAGTCCGGGACTAGCGGGAGGGGATGAGCAGTTCTTC.

V and J are TRBV7-9 and TRBJ2-1; D is perhaps TRBD1 or TRBD2 (5 bases each). The better agreement between TRBJ2-7 and the DNA end casts doubt on the J call. The CDR3 runs 15 residues. CDR1 is SEHNR and CDR2 is FQNEAQ in the germline V gene (reference sequence). The DNA of the CDR3 is TGTGCCAGCACCCTACTAGGGACGTCCTACAATGAGCAGTACTTC. Protein sequence: CASTLLGTSYNEQYF.

This clonotype was seen only a few times. The chain recombines TRBV3-1 with TRBJ1-1; no clear D gene. CDR1 is LGHDT and CDR2 is YNNKEL in the germline V gene (reference sequence). This CDR3 is built from 14 residues. Trimming took off 2 bases at V and 0 bases at J, with 7 bases between the two ends. CDR3 protein: CASSQSYLNTEAFF. In DNA, the CDR3 is TGTGCCAGCAGCCAAAGTTACTTGAACACTGAAGCTTTCTTT.

CDR3 in amino acids: CASALDRGGGYTF. As DNA, the CDR3 is TGTGCCAGCGCCTTGGACAGGGGAGGAGGCTACACCTTC. The chain links TRBV28 to TRBJ1-2; TRBD1 matches 9 bases. Germline trimming cut 8 bases from V and 8 bases from J; bases unmatched to any gene: 9. The CDR3 consists of 13 residues. Germline V gene lookup returns CDR1 MDHEN and CDR2 SYDVKM.

This clonotype was recorded at least ten times. Written as DNA, the CDR3 is TGTGCCAGCAGTGACGGGACAGATCTAGCCAAAAACATTCAGTACTTC. Amino acid sequence: CASSDGTDLAKNIQYF. This rearrangement joins TRBV2 to TRBJ2-4; 7 bases line up with TRBD1. This CDR3 contains 16 residues. The ends lost 3 bases at V and 0 bases at J; junction bases unmatched: 5. In germline, CDR1 is SNHLY, CDR2 FYNNEI.

This clonotype was counted only a few times. This chain uses TRBV14 with TRBJ2-7; D possibly uses TRBD1 or TRBD2 (5 bases each). This CDR3 is 16 amino acids long. Germline assignment: CDR1 SGHDN and CDR2 FVKESK. V dropped 4 bases and J dropped 3 bases, with 19 bases sitting between them. The CDR3 DNA is TGTGCCAGCAGCCCCATCCTCCGGGACCAAGGCTACGAGCAGTACTTC. The encoded protein is CASSPILRDQGYEQYF. Full variable domain (rest looked up from reference TRBV14 and TRBJ2-7): EAGVTQFPSHSVIEKGQTVTLRCDPISGHDNLYWYRRVMGKEIKFLLHFVKESKQDESGMPNNRFLAERTGGTYSTLKVQPAELEDSGVYFCASSPILRDQGYEQYFGPGTRLTVT.

Only a few counts were recorded for this clonotype. The DNA of the CDR3 is TGTGCCAGCAGTCCAATGGCGGGCTACACAGATACGCAGTATTTT. This gives the protein CASSPMAGYTDTQYF. The chain carries TRBV6-2 or TRBV6-3 and TRBJ2-3; D is possibly TRBD2 (5 bases). Germline V CDR1 and CDR2: MNHEY, SVGEGT. V was shortened by 5 bases and J by 2 bases, with 14 bases between the two germline ends. The length of the CDR3 is 15 residues.

This clonotype was seen only a few times. This chain links TRBV27 with TRBJ2-1; D ambiguous. The V and J ends lost 5 bases and 10 bases respectively, with 15 bases between them. This CDR3 comprises 13 residues. The germline V gene encodes CDR1 MNHEY and CDR2 SMNVEV (reference sequence). CDR3 in DNA: TGTGCCAGCAGTAAAGGTCGGGTTCCAGAGCAGTTCTTC. This gives the protein CASSKGRVPEQFF.

This rearrangement joins TRBV2 to TRBJ2-5, with D maybe TRBD2 (5 bases). Germline V CDR1 and CDR2: SNHLY, FYNNEI. The CDR3 is 14 amino acids. Trimming removed 4 bases from V and 1 base from J, with 10 bases in between. CDR3 region: CASSVLAVQETQYF. In nucleotides, the CDR3 is TGTGCCAGCAGTGTGCTAGCCGTCCAAGAGACCCAGTACTTC.

The chain combines TRBV13 with TRBJ2-2, with a tentative D call TRBD2 (6 bases). Germline V gene lookup returns CDR1 PRHDT and CDR2 FYEKMQ (reference sequence). The V and J ends lost 7 bases and 3 bases respectively, with 12 bases between them. The CDR3 runs to 14 residues. The DNA for the CDR3 is TGTGCCAGCACTCACCCGGGGGACACCGGGGAGCTGTTTTTT. Its translation: CASTHPGDTGELFF.

This chain uses TRBV29-1 with TRBJ2-5; 10 bases align to TRBD2. The V segment lost 0 bases and the J segment 4 bases; nucleotides outside the gene matches: 8. The germline CDR1 and CDR2 sequences are SQVTM and ANQGSEA. The CDR3 covers 16 residues. CDR3 protein: CSVEDHGGLAPETQYF. For the CDR3, the DNA is TGCAGCGTTGAAGATCATGGGGGACTAGCGCCAGAGACCCAGTACTTC.

This chain links TRBV4-3 with TRBJ2-5; D is perhaps TRBD1 or TRBD2 (6 bases each). V was cut by 4 bases and J by 5 bases, with 17 bases left in between. Germline CDR1 reads LGHNA; CDR2 reads YSLEER. This CDR3 region has 15 residues. The CDR3 sequence: CASSPVVGGRETQYF. The DNA for the CDR3 is TGCGCCAGCAGCCCAGTCGTTGGGGGGCGTGAGACCCAGTACTTC.

The J gene is TRBJ2-1, the V gene TRBV20-1; 10 positions match TRBD2. Germline values: CDR1 DFQATT, CDR2 SNEGSKA (reference sequence). CDR3 size: 14 residues. J was trimmed by 7 bases and V by 1 base; bases with no gene match: 4. The CDR3 bases are TGCAGTGCTAGAGCCCTAGCGGGAGATAATGAGCAGTTCTTC. Translated: CSARALAGDNEQFF.

The chain couples TRBV5-1 to TRBJ1-2; the D gene is possibly TRBD1 (5 bases). CDR1 and CDR2 (germline): SGHRS, YFSETQ. CDR3 size: 14 residues. Trimming stripped 0 bases from V and 3 bases from J, with 9 bases between. The CDR3 region is CASSLALQDYGYTF. DNA of the CDR3: TGCGCCAGCAGCTTGGCCCTACAGGACTATGGCTACACCTTC.

A few counts support this clonotype. This chain uses TRBV7-6 with TRBJ2-1; 9 bases agree with TRBD2. The CDR3 has 16 amino acids. Germline V gives CDR1 SGHVS, CDR2 FNYEAQ. The V gene end was trimmed by 1 base and the J gene end by 7 bases; junction bases not matched to a gene: 8. The CDR3 DNA follows: TGTGCCAGCAGCTTAGGCGGGAGGGGTATACAAAATGAGCAGTTCTTC. Encoded protein: CASSLGGRGIQNEQFF.

The V gene is TRBV6-1, the J gene TRBJ1-5, with D unresolved. Germline CDR1 is MNHNS and CDR2 is SASEGT. CDR3 length: 15 residues. With 3 bases removed from V and 0 bases from J, the gap between germline ends came to 9 bases. The CDR3 nucleotides are TGTGCCAGCAGTGAGCCCCATTATAGCAATCAGCCCCAGCATTTT. Residues: CASSEPHYSNQPQHF.